This record concerns one TCR beta chain sequence. Its antigen remains unidentified. Nothing much larger sits one base from this clone, and base qualities are not available. This entry belongs to a study of Ad26.COV2.S vaccination and SARS-CoV-2 variants (dated by TCRdb to the early 2020s). About the full investigation: Donors in the vaccine arm were drawn from COV1001, a phase I-IIa trial of Ad26.COV2.S in healthy adults that was multicentre, randomized, double-blind and placebo-controlled. Trial participants were randomized into five groups of five: low-dose or high-dose Ad26.COV2.S given once or twice, or placebo on both occasions. TCRbeta repertoire sequencing served as the tool for gauging how specific and how broad the SARS-CoV-2-reactive T cell receptors were following Ad26.COV2.S vaccination. Throughout the experiments and outcome assessment, investigators stayed blinded to trial group allocation. The TCR-sequenced set comprised about 32 samples: some 19 Ad26.COV2.S vaccine recipients, 5 placebo recipients and 8 SARS-CoV-2 convalescent individuals. Ad26.COV2.S was administered intramuscularly at a dose of 5x10^10 or 1x10^11 viral particles, either as one shot or as two shots given 56 days apart.

What this sample's treatment or condition label stands for: over 15 received Ad26.COV2.S at low or high dose, single or two shots; about 5 received placebo; per-sample allocation not given. For vaccine and placebo recipients, the sequenced repertoires came from samples collected on day 63 after the first injection. Cohort 1b enrolled about two dozen adults aged 18-55 years at a single site in Boston, USA, between 29 July and 7 August 2020. Ad26.COV2.S was a replication-incompetent adenovirus type 26 vector that expressed a prefusion-stabilized SARS-CoV-2 spike protein derived from the original Wuhan strain. The germline V gene gives CDR1 as SGHTA and CDR2 as FQGNSA. V is shortened by 4 bases, J by 0 bases, and the region joining them spans 10 bases. The CDR3 goes from the cysteine to the phenylalanine over 14 residues. Of all the DNA, just the CDR3 is kept, 42 bases in frame from base 1. The immunoSEQ Assay was the method used to sequence TCRbeta CDR3 regions. After extraction, genomic DNA underwent amplification by bias-controlled multiplex PCR, followed by high-throughput sequencing. The authors' pipeline ran thus. To quantify the absolute abundance of each unique TCRbeta CDR3 region, sequences were collapsed and filtered. T cell fraction was estimated by normalization of TCRbeta template counts to usable DNA, with usable DNA being measured through amplification of reference genes present in all nucleated cells. Repertoire TCRs were annotated as SARS-CoV-2-specific by exact matching of V gene, CDR3 amino acid sequence and J gene to a known reactive TCR set. The reference SARS-CoV-2 TCR set came from MIRA and was filtered for enrichment in COVID-19-positive ImmuneCODE repertoires, removing public or cross-reactive TCRs. Using the MIRA antigens, annotated TCRs were further analysed by specific ORF or by position within an ORF. Breadth was defined as the number of annotated unique rearrangements divided by the total number of unique productive rearrangements, and depth was defined as the summed frequency of the annotated unique rearrangements. Group comparisons of TCR breadth used two-sided Wilcoxon rank-sum tests. This is the immuneACCESS table as TCRdb keeps it, with only in-frame sequences that have V and J called. A part of the clones is gone; compared with another copy, unresolved V genes explain less than half, and the rest is unexplained. Clone size and the V and J calls come from that table; the DNA yielded D and trimming. The sample has about 410,000 clones on record, around 85% of them singletons. Together, the top ten hold more than 3% of the sample.

Points the paper makes about the study in general: The authors noted that the TCR breadth and depth analyses may have underestimated total T cell responses. The study lacked the statistical power to compare responses across vaccine doses or regimens. Substantial breadth of spike-specific CD8+ and CD4+ T cell responses was reported after vaccination. Higher spike-specific TCR breadth was observed in Ad26.COV2.S recipients than in placebo recipients (P = 0.0014). Non-spike TCR breadth was comparable between vaccine and placebo recipients, consistent with the vaccine containing only spike.

The sample in question was peripheral blood, obtained in a trial of Ad26.COV2.S vaccine versus placebo. The receptor chain draws on TRBV7-2 and TRBJ2-7, with TRBD2 tentatively as D gene (6 bases match). The TCR originated in a person between 18 and 59 years old who received the Ad26.COV2.S COVID-19 vaccine or a placebo. The DNA is as follows: TGTGCCAGCAGCTCGACTAGATCCTCCTACGAGCAGTACTTC. This gives the protein CASSSTRSSYEQYF. Joined to the reference TRBV7-2 and TRBJ2-7 proteins, this CDR3 gives the full variable domain: GAGVSQSPSNKVTEKGKDVELRCDPISGHTALYWYRQSLGQGLEFLIYFQGNSAPDKSGLPSDRFSAERTGGSVSTLTIQRTQQEDSAVYLCASSSTRSSYEQYFGPGTRLTVT.